The present T cell receptor (beta chain) was sequenced within a study of blood T cell repertoires in COVID-19. The overall study: T cells, B-cell-depleted T cells, or PBMCs supplied cDNA or gDNA.

Germline CDR1 reads LNHNV; CDR2 reads YYDKDF (reference sequence). The CDR3 is made up of 16 amino acids. J was trimmed by 8 bases and V by 4 bases; bases with no gene match: 7. Assay: immunoSEQ multiplex PCR; the TCRdb copy retains only in-frame clones and omits some. The sample has about 190,000 clones, 84% seen once. V usage is TRBV15 and J usage is TRBJ2-2, with TRBD2 matching 13 bases. The clonotype comes from a woman in her 70s with active or convalescent COVID-19. Sequencing used peripheral blood. Here the CDR3 reads CATSTLTSGRRGELFF. The DNA of the CDR3 is TGTGCCACCAGCACCTTGACTAGCGGGAGGAGGGGGGAGCTGTTTTTT.